One and the same sample provided the 18 T cell receptor beta chains below, sequenced in a study of blood T cell repertoires in COVID-19. Assay: immunoSEQ multiplex PCR; the TCRdb copy retains only in-frame clones and omits some. The sample lists 150,000 to 250,000 clones, about four fifths occurring once. Material for sequencing was peripheral blood. The receptor set was obtained from a woman aged 40 to 50 with COVID-19, enrolled during active disease.

V is TRBV2 and J is TRBJ2-5; D is unclear. The CDR3 sequence is 16 residues long. V lost 3 bases, J lost 0 bases, and 14 bases lay in between. CDR1 SNHLY and CDR2 FYNNEI come from the germline V gene. Written as DNA, the CDR3 is TGTGCCAGCAGTGAGTTCGGCGTGCGGAACCAAGAGACCCAGTACTTC. This gives the protein CASSEFGVRNQETQYF.

This clone has only a few counts. The chain combines TRBV3-1 (or the pseudogene TRBV3-2) with TRBJ1-1, with D perhaps matching TRBD1 (5 bases). Between the trimmed V and J ends, which lost 1 base and 11 bases, there was a span of 17 bases. The germline gives CDR1 LGHDT, CDR2 YNNKEL (reference sequence). The CDR3 loop spans 14 amino acids. This CDR3 reads CASSQVLLHRTAFF. In nucleotides, the CDR3 is TGTGCCAGCAGCCAAGTTTTACTTCACAGGACGGCTTTCTTT.

V gene TRBV30 combines with J gene TRBJ1-5, with D possibly matching TRBD1 (6 bases). Germline V gene lookup returns CDR1 GTSNPN and CDR2 SVGIG (reference sequence). The CDR3 spans 13 residues. The V gene lost 0 bases and the J gene lost 5 bases, with 8 bases spanning the gap. The CDR3 is CAWSVAGDQPQHF. Written as DNA, the CDR3 is TGTGCCTGGAGTGTAGCAGGGGATCAGCCCCAGCATTTT.

The chain carries TRBV9 and TRBJ1-1; the match to TRBD1 covers 9 bases. Germline V gene sequence: CDR1 SGDLS, CDR2 YYNGEE. V lost 3 bases, J lost 1 base, and 7 bases stayed unmatched. The CDR3 is 16 amino acids. CDR3 sequence reads: CASSELGQGPNTEAFF. CDR3 DNA: TGTGCCAGCAGCGAGCTTGGACAGGGGCCGAACACTGAAGCTTTCTTT.

This clone was seen only once. V usage is TRBV3-1 (or the pseudogene TRBV3-2) and J usage is TRBJ1-4, with D perhaps TRBD1 (5 bases). CDR3 size: 19 residues. Trimming cost V 0 bases and J 3 bases, with 20 bases left between them. Germline CDR1 and CDR2: LGHDT and YNNKEL (reference sequence). CDR3 sequence reads: CASSQDKWGGAPANEKLFF. The CDR3 bases are TGTGCCAGCAGCCAAGATAAATGGGGAGGGGCGCCGGCTAATGAAAAACTGTTTTTT.

This clone was seen only a few times. CDR3 protein: CASELYQETQYF. DNA of the CDR3: TGTGCCAGCGAGTTGTACCAAGAGACCCAGTACTTC. The chain is built from TRBV6-5 and TRBJ2-5; D not certain. Germline V CDR1 and CDR2: MNHEY, SVGAGI. Trimming stripped 8 bases from V and 0 bases from J, with 7 bases between. The CDR3 sequence is 12 residues long.

This clone was observed a handful of times. The rearrangement links TRBV6-6 to TRBJ2-1; the match to TRBD2 covers 7 bases. There are 16 residues in the CDR3. The trim removed 7 bases at V and 0 bases at J, leaving 9 bases unmatched. Germline V CDR1 and CDR2: MNHNY, SVGAGI (reference sequence). CDR3 in DNA: TGTGCCAGCACCCCCACTGGCGGGGGCTCCTACAATGAGCAGTTCTTC. Its protein is CASTPTGGGSYNEQFF.

The chain is built from TRBV30 and TRBJ1-6; D unresolved. V shed 0 bases and J shed 10 bases, with 7 bases lying between them. The CDR3 contains 12 residues. Germline V CDR1 and CDR2: GTSNPN, SVGIG (reference sequence). CDR3 bases: TGTGCCTGGAGTGTCACGGGGTCACCCCTCCACTTT. This encodes CAWSVTGSPLHF.

The chain joins TRBV7-2 to TRBJ1-2; the D gene is possibly TRBD1 (6 bases). Trimming removed 4 bases at V and 3 bases at J, with 12 bases between. The CDR3 has 14 amino acids. In germline, CDR1 is SGHTA, CDR2 FQGNSA. The CDR3 spells CASSSGHPYYGYTF. As DNA, the CDR3 is TGTGCCAGCAGCTCGGGACACCCGTACTATGGCTACACCTTC.

The chain recombines TRBV11-2 with TRBJ1-3; 10 positions agree with TRBD1. V shed 5 bases and J 5 bases; nucleotides not matched to a gene: 18. The CDR3 covers 19 residues. Germline assignment: CDR1 SGHAT and CDR2 FQNNGV. The CDR3 DNA sequence: TGTGCCAGCAGCCCTAGGCTCGAGAGGGACAGGGGTGGCAGAAACACCATATATTTT. Translation: CASSPRLERDRGGRNTIYF.

In this sample, this clone turned up once. CDR3 DNA sequence: TGTGCCAGCAGCGTATCCCTCGCGCGGAGCTCCTACAATGAGCAGTTCTTC. It specifies CASSVSLARSSYNEQFF. The J gene is TRBJ2-1, the V gene TRBV9; unclear D gene. The germline V gene has CDR1 SGDLS and CDR2 YYNGEE. The V end was cut by 1 base, the J end by 0 bases, with 14 bases between. The CDR3 is 17 residues long.

The gene calls are TRBV5-4 and TRBJ1-2; 8 bases fit TRBD1. The trim removed 0 bases at V and 4 bases at J, leaving 5 bases unmatched. CDR3 length equals 15 residues. The germline gives CDR1 SGHNT, CDR2 YYREEE (reference sequence). The CDR3: CASSLDRTGGYGYTF. The CDR3 DNA follows: TGTGCCAGCAGCTTGGACCGAACAGGGGGCTATGGCTACACCTTC.

This clone appeared a single time. V usage is TRBV18 and J usage is TRBJ1-1, with D possibly TRBD1 on 5 matching bases. The ends were cut back, 0 bases at V and 4 bases at J, with 12 bases in the middle. CDR1 and CDR2 (germline): KGHSH, LQKENI. The CDR3 has 15 amino acids. The CDR3 DNA reads as TGTGCCAGCTCACCACCGGGGCAGGGTGGCACTGAAGCTTTCTTT. Translating it yields CASSPPGQGGTEAFF.

The chain couples TRBV9 to TRBJ2-2, with 11 bases matching TRBD2. V lost 3 bases and J lost 3; bases outside the gene matches: 4. The CDR3 runs 16 residues. CDR1 and CDR2 (germline): SGDLS, YYNGEE. The CDR3 loop reads CASSASGLADTGELFF. In DNA, the CDR3 is TGTGCCAGCAGCGCATCGGGACTAGCGGACACCGGGGAGCTGTTTTTT.

The genes are TRBV19 and TRBJ2-1; TRBD2 matches 7 bases. Germline V gives CDR1 LNHDA, CDR2 SQIVND (reference sequence). V gave up 11 bases and J gave up 7 bases; unmatched junction bases: 8. There are 12 residues in the CDR3. The CDR3 protein is CAVRGRVNEQFF. CDR3 nucleotide sequence: TGTGCCGTTCGGGGGAGGGTGAATGAGCAGTTCTTC.

The chain links TRBV6-5 to TRBJ2-5, with 9 bases that match TRBD1. J gave up 5 bases and V 6 bases, and 10 bases lay outside the gene matches. The CDR3 covers 15 residues. CDR1 MNHEY and CDR2 SVGAGI come from the germline V gene. The CDR3 loop is CASRNLDRGTETQYF. For the CDR3, the DNA is TGTGCCAGCAGAAATTTGGACAGGGGAACGGAGACCCAGTACTTC.

The genes are TRBV3-1 (or the pseudogene TRBV3-2) and TRBJ1-5; 12 nucleotides agree with TRBD1. V shed 4 bases and J 7 bases; nucleotides not matched to a gene: 8. Germline V gene data show CDR1 as LGHDT and CDR2 as YNNKEL (reference sequence). The CDR3 contains 16 residues. CDR3 sequence (DNA): TGTGCCAGCAGCCCCACGGGACAGGGGGCGGGGCAGCCCCAGCATTTT. It codes for CASSPTGQGAGQPQHF.

The chain couples TRBV19 to TRBJ2-7; TRBD1 is a possible D gene (6 bases). The CDR3 runs to 15 residues. Trimming removed 2 bases from V and 0 bases from J, with 11 bases in between. Germline V gene lookup returns CDR1 LNHDA and CDR2 SQIVND (reference sequence). The CDR3 DNA sequence: TGTGCCAGTAGTATATCACAGGGATCCTCCTACGAGCAGTACTTC. The encoded protein is CASSISQGSSYEQYF.